This TCR beta chain was profiled in a study of control samples from healthy donors and cancer patients. Generated by immunoSEQ multiplex PCR, the TCRdb table keeps only in-frame clones and is missing some. The table records approximately 80,000 clones, around nine tenths of them present only once. Sample: blood. The receptor was derived from a woman aged 50 to 60 in good health.

CDR3 coding DNA: TGTGCCATCGAGACAGGATATGGCTACACCTTC. Its protein product is CAIETGYGYTF. The chain uses TRBV10-3 and TRBJ1-2; tentatively, D is TRBD1 (6 bases). Germline V gives CDR1 ENHRY, CDR2 SYGVKD. V was cut by 8 bases and J by 5 bases, with 9 bases left in between. This CDR3 region has 11 residues.